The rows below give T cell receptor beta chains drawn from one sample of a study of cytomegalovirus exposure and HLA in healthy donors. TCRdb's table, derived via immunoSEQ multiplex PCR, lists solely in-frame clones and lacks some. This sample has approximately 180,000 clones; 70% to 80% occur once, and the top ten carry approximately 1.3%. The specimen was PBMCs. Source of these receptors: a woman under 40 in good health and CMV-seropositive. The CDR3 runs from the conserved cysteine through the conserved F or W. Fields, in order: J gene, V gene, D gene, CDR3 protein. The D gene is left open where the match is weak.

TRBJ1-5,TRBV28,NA,CASSTTGEVVQPQHF
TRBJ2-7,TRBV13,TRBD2,CASNIRGLAESSYEQYF
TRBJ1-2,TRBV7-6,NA,CASSLEAGNGYTF
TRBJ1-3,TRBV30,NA,CAWSVHAGRIGNTIYF
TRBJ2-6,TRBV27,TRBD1,CASSSFRQGSSSGANVLTF
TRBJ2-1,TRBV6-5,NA,CASSYSNLAHEQFF
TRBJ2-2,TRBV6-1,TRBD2,CASSAFLSGRATGELFF
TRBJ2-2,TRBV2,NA,CASSVLNTGELFF
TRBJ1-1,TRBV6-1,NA,CASSEFFDISGTEAFF
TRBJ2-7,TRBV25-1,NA,CASSELKTYEQYF
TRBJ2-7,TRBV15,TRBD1,CATSSVPGQYSYEQYF
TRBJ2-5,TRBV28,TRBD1,CASRPGTGTETQYF
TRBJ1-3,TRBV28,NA,CASSSDTYSGNTIYF
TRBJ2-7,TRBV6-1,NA,CASMALEGRGAEQYF
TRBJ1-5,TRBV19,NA,CASSISDSNQPQHF
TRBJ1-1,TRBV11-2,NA,CASSLDQGIIGNTEAFF
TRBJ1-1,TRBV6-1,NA,CASSGTWYHPQNMNTEAFF
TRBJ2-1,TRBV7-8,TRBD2,CASSLDRTSGRSYNEQFF
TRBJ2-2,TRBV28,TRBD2,CASSGVEGGRAGELFF
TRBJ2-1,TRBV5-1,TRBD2,CASSLSGGTYNEQFF
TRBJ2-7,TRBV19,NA,CASSLGFAYEQYF
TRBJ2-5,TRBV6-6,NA,CASSQDQETQYF
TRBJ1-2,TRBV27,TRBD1,CASSLSRTGIDGYTF
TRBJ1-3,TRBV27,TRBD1,CASSPGTGGPGSGNTIYF
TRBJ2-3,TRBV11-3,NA,CASSLDLGDTQYF
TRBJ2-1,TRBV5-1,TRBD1,CASSWGPGQGYDEQFF
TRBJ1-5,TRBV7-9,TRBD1,CASTSGTGPSNQPQHF
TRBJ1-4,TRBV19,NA,CASSIPGANEKLFF
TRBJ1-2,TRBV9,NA,CASSVDVSAPGVRGYGYTF
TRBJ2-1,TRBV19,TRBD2,CASSRKAGGFYNEQFF
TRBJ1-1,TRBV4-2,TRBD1,CASSQEPGQMLGAFF
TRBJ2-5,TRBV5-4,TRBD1,CASSTGGQGGETQYF
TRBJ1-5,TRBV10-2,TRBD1,CASNRAGGDQPQHF
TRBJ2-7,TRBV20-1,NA,CSASRYEQYF
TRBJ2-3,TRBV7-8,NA,CASSSGFSTDTQYF